This TCR beta chain was retrieved from a study of T cells in Graves' hyperthyroidism and ophthalmopathy. Germline V lookup: CDR1 SNHLY, CDR2 FYNNEI. The ends were cut back, 6 bases at V and 6 bases at J, with 18 bases in the middle. The CDR3 spans 15 residues. Overall study findings and caveats: Within blood appeared most thyroid clonotypes that had expanded above 0.001.

This clonotype was observed many times. Its specificity is unknown. Not enrolled were patients with uncontrolled infection, other autoimmune disease, pregnancy or lactation. 10 ml of fresh peripheral blood supplied the PBMCs. From RNA transcripts, TCR beta CDR3 regions were amplified. The TCR CDR3 was amplified in a first-round RT-PCR using the HTBI primer set. TCRdb re-derived calls from the multiplex PCR reads in MiXCR, one entry per CDR3 protein. Here the sample spans about 400,000 distinct CDR3 sequences, 15% being singletons. The chain employs TRBV2 and TRBJ1-5; a possible D gene is TRBD1 (5 bases). This TCR was recovered from a young woman with Graves' hyperthyroidism. Sequenced: blood. CDR3: CASRSGHSAGQPQHF. The CDR3 DNA sequence: TGTGCCAGCAGATCCGGACATTCCGCGGGTCAGCCCCAGCATTTT.